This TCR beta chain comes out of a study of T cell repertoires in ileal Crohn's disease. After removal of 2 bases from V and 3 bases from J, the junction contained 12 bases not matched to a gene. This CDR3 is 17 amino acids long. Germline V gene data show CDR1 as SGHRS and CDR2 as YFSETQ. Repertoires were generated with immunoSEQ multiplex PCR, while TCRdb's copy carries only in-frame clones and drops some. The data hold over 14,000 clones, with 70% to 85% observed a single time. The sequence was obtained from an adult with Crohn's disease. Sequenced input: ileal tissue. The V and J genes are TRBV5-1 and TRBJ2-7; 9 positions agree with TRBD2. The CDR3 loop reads CASSFLGRAGGIYEQYF. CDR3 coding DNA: TGCGCCAGCAGCTTCTTAGGTAGAGCGGGAGGCATCTACGAGCAGTACTTC.